This TCR beta chain came from a study of identical twins. The CDR3 length is 14 residues. Germline values: CDR1 SGHRS, CDR2 YFSETQ. The V end was cut by 0 bases, the J end by 2 bases, with 9 bases between. MiXCR was run by TCRdb on the 5' RACE reads, yielding one entry per CDR3 protein. This repertoire shows 1.5 million to 2 million distinct CDR3 sequences, under 35% found once; its top ten account for less than 0.35%. Overall study results and limits: There is a chance that invariant MAIT and iNKT cells partially muddied zero-insertion analyses.

Concerning this clonotype itself: Its antigen is still unknown.

The sequenced material came from cord blood. V and J are TRBV5-1 and TRBJ2-7; D possibly corresponds to TRBD2 (5 bases). The sequence was collected from a newborn girl in good health. CDR3 amino acids: CASSLGGNTYEQYF. The CDR3 DNA sequence: TGCGCCAGCAGCTTGGGAGGGAATACCTACGAGCAGTACTTC.